The 27 T cell receptor beta chains below all came from one sample that was sequenced in a study of T cells in Graves' hyperthyroidism and ophthalmopathy. What was amplified from RNA transcripts were TCR beta CDR3 regions. When the TCR CDR3 underwent first-round RT-PCR, the HTBI primer set was used. TCRdb independently ran MiXCR on the multiplex PCR reads; one entry per CDR3 protein. The data contain some 200,000 distinct CDR3 sequences, 17% of them singletons. Sample: blood. These receptors originate from a man aged 50 or older with Graves' hyperthyroidism.

This clonotype has a handful of counts. This chain uses TRBV6-4 with TRBJ2-2; D is undetermined. The germline gives CDR1 MRHNA, CDR2 SNTAGT. The CDR3 extends over 13 amino acids. The V end lost 2 bases, the J end lost 3 bases, and 4 bases lay between the germline ends. The CDR3 loop reads CASSDGHTGELFF. Written as DNA, the CDR3 is TGTGCCAGCAGTGACGGACACACCGGGGAGCTGTTTTTT.

This clonotype was found many times. The chain employs TRBV7-3 and TRBJ2-1, with a possible D match to TRBD2 (6 bases). Germline CDR1 is SGHTA and CDR2 is FQGTGA. The CDR3 runs 17 residues. Trimming stripped 1 base from V and 0 bases from J, with 13 bases between. CDR3 residues: CASSLIGGASSYNEQFF. CDR3 in DNA: TGTGCCAGCAGCTTAATTGGCGGGGCGAGCTCCTACAATGAGCAGTTCTTC.

The chain's CDR3 is CASSKGQGFSNQPQHF. Written as DNA, the CDR3 is TGTGCCAGCAGTAAGGGACAGGGGTTTAGCAATCAGCCCCAGCATTTT. V and J are TRBV6-1 and TRBJ1-5; 10 bases line up with TRBD1. Germline lookup yields CDR1 MNHNS and CDR2 SASEGT. V lost 5 bases and J lost 0; bases outside the gene matches: 4. The length of the CDR3 is 16 residues.

This clonotype was observed at least ten times. The genes are TRBV28 and TRBJ2-2; TRBD2 matches at 7 bases. The CDR3 contains 15 residues. CDR1 is MDHEN, CDR2 SYDVKM, per germline. V gave up 6 bases and J gave up 5 bases; unmatched junction bases: 9. CDR3 residues: CASSLLPGLTGELFF. The DNA for the CDR3 is TGTGCCAGCAGCCTGCTACCGGGACTAACCGGGGAGCTGTTTTTT.

The rearrangement joins TRBV6-2 or TRBV6-3 to TRBJ2-3; TRBD2 aligns across 9 bases. After removal of 6 bases from V and 2 bases from J, the junction contained 6 bases not matched to a gene. The CDR3 runs 15 residues. Germline assignment: CDR1 MNHEY and CDR2 SVGEGT. The CDR3 here is CASRGLAGLTDTQYF. The DNA of the CDR3 is TGTGCCAGCAGAGGTCTAGCGGGGCTCACAGATACGCAGTATTTT.

The genes are TRBV6-2 or TRBV6-3 and TRBJ1-1; no firm D call. The CDR3 has 14 amino acids. Trimming cost V 4 bases and J 1 base, with 10 bases left between them. CDR1 and CDR2 from the germline V gene are MNHEY and SVGEGT. The CDR3 loop reads CASSFGVGNTEAFF. In nucleotides, the CDR3 is TGTGCCAGCAGTTTCGGGGTCGGGAACACTGAAGCTTTCTTT.

The chain employs TRBV20-1 and TRBJ2-3, with a tentative D call TRBD2 (5 bases). The CDR3 is 14 amino acids. Germline V gives CDR1 DFQATT, CDR2 SNEGSKA (reference sequence). Trimming removed 6 bases from V and 4 bases from J, with 17 bases in between. CDR3: CSANKLDQADTQYF. CDR3 DNA: TGCAGTGCCAATAAACTAGATCAAGCAGATACGCAGTATTTT.

This clonotype was seen ten or more times. The J gene is TRBJ2-3, the V gene TRBV28; 11 bases agree with TRBD2. Germline CDR1 reads MDHEN; CDR2 reads SYDVKM. Trimming cost V 2 bases and J 1 base; bases outside gene matches: 8. This CDR3 comprises 18 residues. Here the CDR3 reads CASSLLIAGGPGTDTQYF. As DNA, the CDR3 is TGTGCCAGCAGTTTACTCATAGCGGGAGGGCCGGGCACAGATACGCAGTATTTT. Filled out from reference TRBV28 and TRBJ2-3, the complete variable domain reads DVKVTQSSRYLVKRTGEKVFLECVQDMDHENMFWYRQDPGLGLRLIYFSYDVKMKEKGDIPEGYSVSREKKERFSLILESASTNQTSMYLCASSLLIAGGPGTDTQYFGPGTRLTVL.

This clonotype appeared a few times. The V call is TRBV6-2 or TRBV6-3, the J call TRBJ2-1; 7 nucleotides align to TRBD2. Germline V gene sequence: CDR1 MNHEY, CDR2 SVGEGT. The CDR3 totals 16 residues. V shed 5 bases, J shed 0 bases, and the junction held 7 bases outside the gene matches. The CDR3 DNA is TGTGCCAGCAGTCGCCGGACTAGGAGCTCCTACAATGAGCAGTTCTTC. Its translation: CASSRRTRSSYNEQFF.

The J gene is TRBJ1-2, the V gene TRBV7-9; 7 nucleotides match TRBD1. This CDR3 contains 14 residues. Germline values: CDR1 SEHNR, CDR2 FQNEAQ (reference sequence). V shed 0 bases and J 7 bases; nucleotides not matched to a gene: 5. DNA of the CDR3: TGTGCCAGCAGCTTAGCAGGGGGCTCTCTTGGCTACACCTTC. This encodes CASSLAGGSLGYTF.

The CDR3 sequence is CASSPNRDANVLTF. CDR3 in DNA: TGTGCCAGCAGTCCGAACAGGGACGCCAACGTCCTGACTTTC. The chain couples TRBV6-2 or TRBV6-3 to TRBJ2-6, with a possible D match to TRBD1 (6 bases). V was shortened by 5 bases and J by 7 bases, with 12 bases between the two germline ends. From germline, CDR1 is MNHEY and CDR2 SVGEGT. This CDR3 has 14 residues.

Ten or more counts support this clonotype. V gene TRBV28 combines with J gene TRBJ1-5, with D maybe TRBD1 (5 bases). The germline gives CDR1 MDHEN, CDR2 SYDVKM. Trimming took 2 bases from V and 2 from J, leaving 13 bases between them. The CDR3 runs to 16 residues. The DNA of the CDR3 is TGTGCCAGCAGTTTACATCCAGGCAGGGGCAATCAGCCCCAGCATTTT. It yields the protein CASSLHPGRGNQPQHF.

This clonotype was recorded many times. This chain connects TRBV7-9 to TRBJ2-5, with no clear D. The CDR3 has 13 residues. The germline V gene encodes CDR1 SEHNR and CDR2 FQNEAQ (reference sequence). Trimming took off 5 bases at V and 5 bases at J, with 12 bases between the two ends. The CDR3 coding sequence is TGTGCCAGCAGCCATGGGGATAGGGAGACCCAGTACTTC. Its protein product is CASSHGDRETQYF. The whole variable domain, remainder taken from reference TRBV7-9 and TRBJ2-5, is DTGVSQNPRHKITKRGQNVTFRCDPISEHNRLYWYRQTLGQGPEFLTYFQNEAQLEKSRLLSDRFSAERPKGSFSTLEIQRTEQGDSAMYLCASSHGDRETQYFGPGTRLLVL.

This sequence joins TRBV29-1 and TRBJ1-2; no definite D call. This CDR3 comprises 11 residues. Germline CDR1 SQVTM, CDR2 ANQGSEA. Trimming left V 6 bases short and J 6 bases short, with 11 bases between. The CDR3 DNA reads as TGCAGCGTGGTGAACAGCAATGGCTACACCTTC. Translating gives CSVVNSNGYTF.

This clonotype was seen ten or more times. This sequence joins TRBV11-2 and TRBJ2-2; D not resolved. The CDR3 is made up of 13 amino acids. Trimming stripped 2 bases from V and 6 bases from J, with 7 bases between. The germline V gene has CDR1 SGHAT and CDR2 FQNNGV. CDR3 loop: CASSLSRAGELFF. The CDR3 bases are TGTGCCAGCAGCTTAAGTAGAGCCGGGGAGCTGTTTTTT.

V is TRBV10-3 and J is TRBJ2-5; perhaps TRBD1 as D (6 bases). CDR3 length: 16 residues. CDR1 and CDR2 (germline): ENHRY, SYGVKD. V was shortened by 4 bases and J by 2 bases, with 17 bases between the two germline ends. The CDR3 loop reads CAISGGEQGSQETQYF. CDR3 coding DNA: TGTGCCATCAGTGGGGGTGAACAGGGATCTCAAGAGACCCAGTACTTC.

There are a few counts of this clonotype. The chain uses TRBV4-1 and TRBJ1-2; D call uncertain. The CDR3 loop spans 15 amino acids. Trimming removed 3 bases at V and 0 bases at J, with 11 bases between. Germline V gene data show CDR1 as MGHRA and CDR2 as YSYEKL. Here the CDR3 DNA reads TGCGCCAGCAGCCATAAGGATCTAGCTAACTATGGCTACACCTTC. As protein: CASSHKDLANYGYTF.

The gene calls are TRBV4-3 and TRBJ2-6, with 7 bases identical to TRBD1. CDR1 is LGHNA and CDR2 is YSLEER in the germline V gene. V dropped 4 bases and J dropped 0; count of bases not matched to a gene: 6. CDR3 length: 17 residues. Here the CDR3 DNA reads TGCGCCAGCAGCCGACAGGGTTTAGGCTCTGGGGCCAACGTCCTGACTTTC. It encodes CASSRQGLGSGANVLTF.

This clonotype was seen repeatedly, ten times or more. V gene TRBV28 combines with J gene TRBJ2-7, with 7 bases aligning to TRBD1. With V trimmed by 5 bases and J by 6 bases, 7 bases remained unmatched. The CDR3 is 13 amino acids. In germline, CDR1 is MDHEN, CDR2 SYDVKM. CDR3 DNA: TGTGCCAGCAGTCACGACAGGGTACGCGAGCAGTACTTC. Amino acids: CASSHDRVREQYF.

This clonotype was seen repeatedly, ten times or more. The V gene is TRBV6-2 or TRBV6-3, the J gene TRBJ1-6; D remains ambiguous. Trimming took off 2 bases at V and 5 bases at J, with 10 bases between the two ends. This CDR3 has 15 amino acids. Germline V lookup: CDR1 MNHEY, CDR2 SVGEGT. This CDR3 reads CASSYEVGDNSPLHF. The CDR3 DNA is TGTGCCAGCAGTTACGAGGTCGGTGATAATTCACCCCTCCACTTT.

This clonotype was seen ten or more times. The V and J genes are TRBV9 and TRBJ2-7; D might be TRBD1 (5 bases). Per the germline V gene, CDR1 is SGDLS and CDR2 is YYNGEE. This CDR3 has 13 amino acids. V was clipped by 4 bases and J by 6 bases, with 14 bases between them. The CDR3 coding sequence is TGTGCCAGCAGCTCCCAGCAGGGAACCGAGCAGTACTTC. This sequence encodes CASSSQQGTEQYF.

The table lists this clonotype with many counts. The rearrangement links TRBV7-9 to TRBJ2-7, with D tentatively TRBD1 (6 bases). Germline CDR1 SEHNR, CDR2 FQNEAQ (reference sequence). The CDR3 sequence is 16 residues long. The ends were cut back, 4 bases at V and 2 bases at J, with 18 bases in the middle. The CDR3 protein is CASSSPLGAGAYEQYF. The CDR3 DNA sequence: TGTGCCAGCAGCTCCCCGCTCGGGGCAGGGGCCTACGAGCAGTACTTC.

V usage is TRBV7-9 and J usage is TRBJ1-2; D might be TRBD1 (6 bases). V was shortened by 1 base and J by 8 bases, with 11 bases between the two germline ends. From germline, CDR1 is SEHNR and CDR2 FQNEAQ (reference sequence). The CDR3 contains 13 residues. DNA of the CDR3: TGTGCCAGCAGCTTAGAGGCAGGGGAAGGCTACACCTTC. Amino acid sequence: CASSLEAGEGYTF.

This clonotype was detected ten times or more. V usage is TRBV5-5 and J usage is TRBJ2-1; D call uncertain. The germline gives CDR1 SGHKS, CDR2 YYEKEE (reference sequence). This CDR3 region has 13 residues. V lost 0 bases to trimming and J lost 5 bases, with 6 bases between them. The CDR3 loop is CASSLDFNNEQFF. The CDR3 nucleotides read TGTGCCAGCAGCTTGGACTTTAACAATGAGCAGTTCTTC.

This clonotype was found a few times. The V call is TRBV3-1, the J call TRBJ2-3; D unresolved. Trimming shortened V by 3 bases and J by 5 bases, and 12 bases separated the two germline ends. The length of the CDR3 is 14 residues. CDR1 and CDR2 (germline): LGHDT, YNNKEL (reference sequence). The chain's CDR3 is CASSHNLRLDTQYF. The CDR3 nucleotides are TGTGCCAGCAGCCATAATCTACGATTAGATACGCAGTATTTT.

This clonotype was recorded at least ten times. V usage is TRBV20-1 and J usage is TRBJ1-1; D might be TRBD1 (5 bases). This CDR3 contains 15 residues. The germline gives CDR1 DFQATT, CDR2 SNEGSKA (reference sequence). V was clipped by 0 bases and J by 3 bases, with 14 bases between them. The CDR3 loop reads CSARDYPRGDTEAFF. The CDR3 DNA sequence: TGCAGTGCTAGAGATTACCCCAGAGGGGACACTGAAGCTTTCTTT.

This rearrangement joins TRBV19 to TRBJ2-7; no clear D gene. This CDR3 contains 15 residues. CDR1 LNHDA and CDR2 SQIVND come from the germline V gene (reference sequence). The V end was cut by 3 bases, the J end by 3 bases, with 15 bases between. The CDR3 region has the DNA TGTGCCAGTAGTATTAAGCAAGGCGGAAGCTACGAGCAGTACTTC. Translating it yields CASSIKQGGSYEQYF.